This TCR beta chain was recorded in a study of neurological immune-mediated disorders. TCRdb itself ran the 5' RACE reads through MiXCR, one entry per CDR3 protein. The sample has tens of thousands of distinct CDR3 sequences; under 4.5% are singletons. Whole-study results and caveats: Whereas HTLV-1-associated myelopathy showed the most TCR clonal expansion, multiple sclerosis showed the least, with levels below those of healthy controls. Phylogenetic analysis grouped 18 of 34 multiple sclerosis patients' repertoires together, suggesting a possible repertoire signature. None of the CDR3 amino acid sequences in expanded clones turned up in more than one subject, which points to private repertoires in all groups.

The sample holds many counts of this clonotype. Its antigen is currently unknown. V shed 6 bases and J shed 9 bases, with 21 bases lying between them. The CDR3 runs to 15 residues. The receptor was derived from a woman aged 45-59 years with multiple sclerosis. The sample taken for sequencing was PBMCs. The chain links TRBV12-3 or TRBV12-4 to TRBJ1-5; D might be TRBD1 (5 bases). In DNA form, the CDR3 reads TGTGCCAGCAGCTCCCGGGACTCACCTTATCGGCCCCAGCATTTT. Its protein product is CASSSRDSPYRPQHF.